Following are 6 T cell receptor beta chains from one sample sequenced in a study of OX40 agonist ivuxolimab in advanced cancers. This table comes from immunoSEQ multiplex PCR, and its TCRdb copy is limited to in-frame clones, with some not included. The repertoire holds 72,000 or so clones, 84% seen once, with approximately 4.8% in the top ten. The sample here was CD4+ or CD8+ T cells sorted from blood, taken in a trial of the OX40 agonist ivuxolimab. The receptors stem from an adult with an advanced solid tumor such as melanoma, head and neck, liver or kidney cancer.

This clone was counted only a few times. The chain uses TRBV19 and TRBJ2-5; 12 bases fit TRBD2. CDR1 is LNHDA and CDR2 is SQIVND in the germline V gene (reference sequence). V trimming: 6 bases; J trimming: 3 bases; junction bases outside the gene matches: 5. The CDR3 totals 15 residues. The DNA of the CDR3 is TGTGCCAGTAGCCGTGGACTAGCGGGGAAAGAGACCCAGTACTTC. This codes for CASSRGLAGKETQYF.

CDR3 region: CASSFQNTIYF. The CDR3 DNA follows: TGTGCCAGCAGCTTTCAAAACACCATATATTTT. The chain links TRBV7-9 to TRBJ1-3; no firm D call. Per germline, CDR1 SEHNR and CDR2 FQNEAQ (reference sequence). This CDR3 spans 11 amino acids. The V end was cut by 3 bases, the J end by 6 bases, with 3 bases between.

The chain combines TRBV7-2 with TRBJ1-1; D is ambiguous. Germline loops: CDR1 SGHTA, CDR2 FQGNSA. V gave up 0 bases and J gave up 7 bases, with 18 bases separating them. The CDR3 sequence is 16 residues long. CDR3 amino acids: CASSLASPGSLFEAFF. Here the CDR3 DNA reads TGTGCCAGCAGCTTAGCCAGCCCCGGGTCTCTCTTTGAAGCTTTCTTT.

This chain connects TRBV13 to TRBJ1-4; D is unresolved. Trimming shortened V by 5 bases and J by 3 bases, and 13 bases separated the two germline ends. From germline, CDR1 is PRHDT and CDR2 FYEKMQ (reference sequence). This CDR3 is 15 amino acids long. CDR3 amino acids: CASSQGRHANEKLFF. The CDR3 nucleotides read TGTGCCAGCAGCCAAGGACGGCATGCTAATGAAAAACTGTTTTTT.

This rearrangement joins TRBV6-1 to TRBJ1-6; TRBD1 might be the D (5 bases). The ends were cut back, 3 bases at V and 10 bases at J, with 19 bases in the middle. This CDR3 spans 16 amino acids. CDR1 is MNHNS and CDR2 is SASEGT in the germline V gene. The chain's CDR3 is CASSDWGTLTGSPLHF. The CDR3 bases are TGTGCCAGCAGTGACTGGGGGACTCTAACCGGGTCACCCCTCCACTTT.

J is TRBJ2-1 and V is TRBV7-3; D is ambiguous. The CDR3 is made up of 13 amino acids. V shed 0 bases and J shed 8 bases, with 8 bases lying between them. Germline V lookup: CDR1 SGHTA, CDR2 FQGTGA. The CDR3, as DNA: TGTGCCAGCAGCTTAACTCGCCCAGATGAGCAGTTCTTC. This sequence encodes CASSLTRPDEQFF.